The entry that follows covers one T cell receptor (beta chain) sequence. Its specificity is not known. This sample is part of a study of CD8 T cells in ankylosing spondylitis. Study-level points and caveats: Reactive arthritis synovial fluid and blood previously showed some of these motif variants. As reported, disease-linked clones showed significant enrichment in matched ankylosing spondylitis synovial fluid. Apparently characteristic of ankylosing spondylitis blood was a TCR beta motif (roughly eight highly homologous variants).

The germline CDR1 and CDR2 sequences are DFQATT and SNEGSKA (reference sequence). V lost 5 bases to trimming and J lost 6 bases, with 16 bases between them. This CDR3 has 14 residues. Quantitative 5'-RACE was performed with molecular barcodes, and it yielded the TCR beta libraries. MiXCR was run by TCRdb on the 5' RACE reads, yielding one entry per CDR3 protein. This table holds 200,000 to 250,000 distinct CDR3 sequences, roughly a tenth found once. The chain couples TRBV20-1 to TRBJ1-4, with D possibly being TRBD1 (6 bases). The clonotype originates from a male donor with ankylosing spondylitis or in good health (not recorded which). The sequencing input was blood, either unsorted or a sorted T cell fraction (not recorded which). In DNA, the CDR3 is TGCAGTGCTCCCCCAATGGGGGCAGATGAAAAACTGTTTTTT. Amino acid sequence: CSAPPMGADEKLFF.